This T cell receptor (beta chain) was recorded in a study of blood T cells in healthy people across ages. PCR was performed a second time for 7 to 11 cycles using a sample-barcoded 5' primer and a J-beta primer mix. A 12-random-nucleotide template-switch adaptor tagged each cDNA molecule. One entry per CDR3 protein results from TCRdb running MiXCR on the 5' RACE reads. The table lists a few hundred thousand distinct CDR3 sequences, approximately 26% of them singletons. Germline loops: CDR1 SGHTA, CDR2 FQGTGA. The CDR3 has 16 amino acids. The sample also formed part of further work on T cells of mothers and their children. According to that study: Maternal samples each gave over 9 million TCR beta CDR3 reads, and child samples several million each.

The sequencing sample was made of blood. The receptor was isolated from a boy between 2 and 10 years old in good health. The rearrangement joins TRBV7-3 to TRBJ2-5; 10 bases are shared with TRBD2. The better agreement between TRBJ2-1 and the DNA end casts doubt on the J call. CDR3 protein: CASSLNLAGVRNEQFF. DNA for the CDR3: TGTGCCAGCAGCCTGAATCTAGCGGGGGTCCGCAATGAGCAGTTCTTC.